This record concerns one TCR beta chain sequence. Its target is unknown. This entry is derived from a study of shared clonotypes between healthy human individuals. General study results and limits: Generation of non-shared clonotypes was less probable than generation of clonotypes shared by all four donors. Blood was the only sampled material, and tissue repertoires likely differ.

Produced via immunoSEQ multiplex PCR; TCRdb's table is partial and in-frame only. The sample includes roughly 2 million clones, more than 90% of them seen just once. Germline loops: CDR1 ENHRY, CDR2 SYGVKD. The CDR3 extends over 15 amino acids. V was cut by 2 bases and J by 0 bases, with 10 bases left in between. The TCR originated in a young man in good health. Source material: naive CD4+ T cells sorted from blood. The sample's subset: CD45RA+ positively selected. V and J are TRBV10-3 and TRBJ2-5, with no clear D. The CDR3 nucleotides read TGTGCCATCAGTGAGCGGGTCAGATACCAAGAGACCCAGTACTTC. Translating it yields CAISERVRYQETQYF.